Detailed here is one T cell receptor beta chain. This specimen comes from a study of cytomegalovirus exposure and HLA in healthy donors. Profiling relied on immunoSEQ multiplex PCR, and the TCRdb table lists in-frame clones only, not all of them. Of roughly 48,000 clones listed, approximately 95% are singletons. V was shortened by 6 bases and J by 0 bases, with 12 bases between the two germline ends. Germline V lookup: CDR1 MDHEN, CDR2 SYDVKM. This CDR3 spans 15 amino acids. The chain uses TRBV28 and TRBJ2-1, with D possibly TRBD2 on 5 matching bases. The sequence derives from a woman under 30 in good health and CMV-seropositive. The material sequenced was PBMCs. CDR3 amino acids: CASRVGRSSYNEQFF. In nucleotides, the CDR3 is TGTGCCAGCAGAGTAGGGAGAAGCTCCTACAATGAGCAGTTCTTC.